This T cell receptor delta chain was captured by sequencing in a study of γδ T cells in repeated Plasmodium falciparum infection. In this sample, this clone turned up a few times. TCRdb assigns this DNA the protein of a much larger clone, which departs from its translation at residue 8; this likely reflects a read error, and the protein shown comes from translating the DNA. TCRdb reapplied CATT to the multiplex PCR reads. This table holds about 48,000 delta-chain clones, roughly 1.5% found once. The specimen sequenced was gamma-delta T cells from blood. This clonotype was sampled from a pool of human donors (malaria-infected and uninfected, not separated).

In DNA form, the CDR3 reads TGTGCTCTTGGGGACAATAAATCTCGCTGTTCCCCGTACACCGATAAACTCATCTTT. It yields the protein CALGDNKSRCSPYTDKLIF. The J gene is TRDJ1, the V gene TRDV1; D not certain. No J gene is reported in TCRdb; it was inferred here by comparing the DNA with germline. Germline CDR1 and CDR2: TSWWSYY and QGS. The CDR3 is 19 amino acids. V was clipped by 3 bases and J by 0 bases, with 23 bases between them.